One sample yielded the 3 T cell receptor beta chains listed below, sequenced in a study of blood T cells in healthy people across ages. It was with a sample-barcoded 5' primer and a J-beta primer mix that a second PCR of roughly 6 to 12 cycles was run. TCRdb fed the 5' RACE reads into MiXCR, producing one record per CDR3 protein. The sample lists some 700,000 distinct CDR3 sequences; about 20% were seen once. Sequencing input: blood. The receptor source for this set is a man aged 65 to 79 in good health.

V usage is TRBV19 and J usage is TRBJ2-1; 9 nucleotides agree with TRBD2. V gave up 7 bases and J gave up 7 bases; unmatched junction bases: 11. The germline V gene encodes CDR1 LNHDA and CDR2 SQIVND (reference sequence). The CDR3 is made up of 15 amino acids. CDR3 region: CASTQEGLAVNEQFF. CDR3 sequence (DNA): TGTGCCAGTACCCAGGAGGGACTAGCCGTGAATGAGCAGTTCTTC.

This clonotype turned up a few times. The rearrangement joins TRBV20-1 to TRBJ1-5; D is undetermined. The ends were cut back, 3 bases at V and 5 bases at J, with 11 bases in the middle. The CDR3 contains 13 residues. The germline V gene has CDR1 DFQATT and CDR2 SNEGSKA (reference sequence). The CDR3 region is CSARVDGDQPQHF. The DNA of the CDR3 is TGCAGTGCTAGGGTGGACGGAGATCAGCCCCAGCATTTT.

The gene calls are TRBV6-6 and TRBJ2-7; 7 positions agree with TRBD1. Losses at the gene ends were 6 bases for V and 3 bases for J; bases not matched to a gene: 11. This CDR3 contains 15 residues. Germline V gene lookup returns CDR1 MNHNY and CDR2 SVGAGI (reference sequence). The CDR3 nucleotides read TGTGCCAGCAGGAGGACCGGGACAGAGATCTACGAGCAGTACTTC. This translates into CASRRTGTEIYEQYF.